Listed below are T cell receptor beta chains from one sample, sequenced in a study of T-cell memory formation after mild COVID-19. TCRdb re-analysed the 5' RACE reads in MiXCR, keeping a single row per CDR3 protein. The sample has roughly 450,000 distinct CDR3 sequences; roughly 18% are singletons. Sequenced input: PBMCs or a T cell subset sorted from them (not recorded which). All receptors derive from a man aged 18 to 30 who had mild COVID-19 (a few samples of this study predate the infection). Cell type and time point are not known. CDR3s include the opening cysteine and the closing phenylalanine or tryptophan. A D gene is named only where the DNA matches it firmly. The size field is filled for only some rows; it gives once, few, many or a size class.

clone size | J gene | V gene | D gene | CDR3 protein | CDR3 DNA
few | TRBJ1-4 | TRBV4-3 | TRBD1 | CASSLGTGVKLFF | TGCGCCAGCAGCCTCGGGACAGGCGTAAAACTGTTTTTT
- | TRBJ2-7 | TRBV13 | TRBD1 | CASSHLDRGDEQYF | TGTGCCAGCAGCCACCTGGACAGGGGCGACGAGCAGTACTTC
many | TRBJ2-5 | TRBV7-9 | - | CASSWGPGGETQYF | TGTGCCAGCAGCTGGGGGCCGGGGGGAGAGACCCAGTACTTC
- | TRBJ2-2 | TRBV2 | TRBD2 | CAISHPTSGGAKDTGELFF | TGTGCCATCTCCCACCCGACTAGCGGGGGGGCCAAGGACACCGGGGAGCTGTTTTTT
- | TRBJ2-3 | TRBV29-1 | - | CSVEGQPSTDTQYF | TGCAGCGTTGAGGGGCAACCTAGCACAGATACGCAGTATTTT
- | TRBJ1-4 | TRBV20-1 | - | CSARSGTASEKLFF | TGCAGTGCTAGATCCGGGACCGCCAGTGAAAAACTGTTTTTT
- | TRBJ2-1 | TRBV2 | TRBD1 | CASSAVQGGEYSYNEQFF | TGTGCCAGCAGCGCGGTACAGGGGGGAGAATACTCCTACAATGAGCAGTTCTTC
few | TRBJ2-5 | TRBV6-5 | TRBD2 | CASSSTSGGAGGETQYF | TGTGCCAGCAGTTCAACTAGCGGGGGGGCAGGAGGAGAGACCCAGTACTTC
few | TRBJ1-2 | TRBV7-2 | TRBD1 | CASSRTTGQGYGYTF | TGTGCCAGCAGCCGAACGACGGGACAGGGGTATGGCTACACCTTC
- | TRBJ1-1 | TRBV12-3/TRBV12-4 | - | CASSSPRSREAFF | TGTGCCAGCAGTTCCCCGAGGTCTCGAGAAGCTTTCTTT
- | TRBJ2-3 | TRBV4-3 | - | CASSFPGSTQYF | TGCGCCAGCAGCTTTCCAGGGAGTACGCAGTATTTT
- | TRBJ1-2 | TRBV6-5 | - | CASSYSAQGYGYTF | TGTGCCAGCAGTTACTCTGCTCAGGGCTATGGCTACACCTTC
- | TRBJ2-1 | TRBV11-3 | TRBD1 | CASSGQGRRGEQFF | TGTGCCAGCAGCGGACAGGGGCGACGGGGTGAGCAGTTCTTC
few | TRBJ2-7 | TRBV5-1 | - | CASSLQLDEQYF | TGCGCCAGCAGCTTGCAGCTAGACGAGCAGTACTTC
few | TRBJ1-2 | TRBV7-9 | TRBD1 | CASSLVGAGGYNYGYTF | TGTGCCAGCAGCTTAGTAGGTGCAGGGGGCTATAACTATGGCTACACCTTC
- | TRBJ2-3 | TRBV7-9 | TRBD1 | CASSSGTGETDTQYF | TGTGCCAGCAGCTCCGGGACAGGTGAAACAGATACGCAGTATTTT
- | TRBJ2-2 | TRBV20-1 | - | CSAPPPSTGELFF | TGCAGTGCTCCCCCCCCTTCTACCGGGGAGCTGTTTTTT